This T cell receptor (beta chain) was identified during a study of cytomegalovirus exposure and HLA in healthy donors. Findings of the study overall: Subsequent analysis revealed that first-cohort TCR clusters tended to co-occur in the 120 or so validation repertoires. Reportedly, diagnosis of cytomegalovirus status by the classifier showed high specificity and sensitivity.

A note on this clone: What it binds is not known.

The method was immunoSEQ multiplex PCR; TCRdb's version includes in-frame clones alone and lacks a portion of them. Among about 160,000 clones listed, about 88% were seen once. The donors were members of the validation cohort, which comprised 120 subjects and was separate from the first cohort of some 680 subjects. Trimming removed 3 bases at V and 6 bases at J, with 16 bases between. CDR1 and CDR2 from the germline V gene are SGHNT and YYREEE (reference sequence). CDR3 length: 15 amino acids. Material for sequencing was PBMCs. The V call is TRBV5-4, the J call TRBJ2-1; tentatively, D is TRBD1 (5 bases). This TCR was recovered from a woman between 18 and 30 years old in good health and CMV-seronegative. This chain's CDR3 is CASSSGSILSNEQFF. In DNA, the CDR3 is TGTGCCAGCAGCTCAGGGTCGATCCTTAGCAATGAGCAGTTCTTC.